This passage covers 10 T cell receptor beta chains from one sample sequenced in a study of T-cell memory formation after mild COVID-19. TCRdb reprocessed the 5' RACE reads with MiXCR, giving one entry per CDR3 protein. In the table there are hundreds of thousands of distinct CDR3 sequences, roughly 24% of which are singletons. The sequencing input was PBMCs or a T cell subset sorted from them (not recorded which). All receptors derive from an adult woman who had mild COVID-19 (a few samples of this study predate the infection). Cell type and time point are not known.

The V call is TRBV2, the J call TRBJ2-3; the D is unclear. Germline values: CDR1 SNHLY, CDR2 FYNNEI. The V gene lost 9 bases and the J gene lost 5 bases, with 0 bases spanning the gap. This CDR3 has 8 residues. CDR3 loop: CARDTQYF. CDR3 DNA: TGTGCCAGAGATACGCAGTATTTT. Based on the CDR3 plus reference TRBV2 and TRBJ2-3, the full variable domain is EPEVTQTPSHQVTQMGQEVILRCVPISNHLYFYWYRQILGQKVEFLVSFYNNEISEKSEIFDDQFSVERPDGSNFTLKIRSTKLEDSAMYFCARDTQYFGPGTRLTVL.

The genes are TRBV7-6 and TRBJ2-3; 14 bases line up with TRBD2. CDR3 size: 16 residues. J was trimmed by 4 bases and V by 5 bases; bases with no gene match: 5. Germline CDR1 reads SGHVS; CDR2 reads FNYEAQ. CDR3 sequence: CASSIGTSGGSDTQYF. The CDR3 DNA sequence: TGTGCCAGCAGCATCGGGACTAGCGGGGGCTCAGATACGCAGTATTTT. The full variable domain, with the rest looked up from reference TRBV7-6 and TRBJ2-3, is GAGVSQSPRYKVTKRGQDVALRCDPISGHVSLYWYRQALGQGPEFLTYFNYEAQQDKSGLPNDRFSAERPEGSISTLTIQRTEQRDSAMYRCASSIGTSGGSDTQYFGPGTRLTVL.

CDR3 residues: CASSLEPTSGTDTQYF. CDR3 nucleotides: TGTGCCAGCAGCTTGGAACCGACTAGCGGCACAGATACGCAGTATTTT. The genes are TRBV5-5 and TRBJ2-3, with 8 bases fitting TRBD2. Trimming at V came to 0 bases and at J to 1 base, leaving 4 bases not matched to a gene. Germline values: CDR1 SGHKS, CDR2 YYEKEE (reference sequence). The length of the CDR3 is 16 residues.

This clonotype was detected only a few times. V usage is TRBV19 and J usage is TRBJ2-1; no definite D call. V lost 4 bases and J 0 bases, leaving 13 bases between the germline ends. The CDR3 has 16 amino acids. Germline CDR1 is LNHDA and CDR2 is SQIVND (reference sequence). CDR3 nucleotides: TGTGCCAGTAGTACCCTCCGGACCGGCTCCTACAATGAGCAGTTCTTC. Translated: CASSTLRTGSYNEQFF.

This chain joins TRBV12-3 or TRBV12-4 and TRBJ1-1; TRBD1 is a possible D gene (5 bases). Between the trimmed V and J ends, which lost 2 bases and 6 bases, there was a span of 10 bases. This CDR3 region has 13 residues. The CDR3 DNA is TGTGCCAGCAGTTTATTTTTGGGGGCTGAAGCTTTCTTT. Its protein is CASSLFLGAEAFF.

This clonotype was seen only a few times. The rearrangement joins TRBV12-3 or TRBV12-4 to TRBJ1-2; 12 bases map to TRBD1. The CDR3 is 14 amino acids. Trimming cost V 4 bases and J 8 bases; bases outside gene matches: 5. This CDR3 reads CASSSKGQGAGYTF. For the CDR3, the DNA is TGTGCCAGCAGTTCCAAGGGACAGGGGGCGGGCTACACCTTC.

This clonotype was seen more than once but under ten times. The chain employs TRBV12-3 or TRBV12-4 and TRBJ1-2; D is possibly TRBD1 (5 bases). The V end was cut by 0 bases, the J end by 3 bases, with 11 bases between. The CDR3 sequence is 15 residues long. CDR3 protein: CASSLARQSYYGYTF. CDR3 DNA: TGTGCCAGCAGTTTAGCACGACAGTCCTACTATGGCTACACCTTC.

The V and J genes are TRBV5-1 and TRBJ2-7; tentative D call: TRBD1 (5 bases). Germline V lookup: CDR1 SGHRS, CDR2 YFSETQ. CDR3 length: 14 amino acids. Trimming stripped 8 bases from V and 6 bases from J, with 21 bases between. CDR3 protein: CARSKQVNGCEQYF. The CDR3 DNA is TGCGCCAGATCCAAACAGGTGAATGGCTGCGAGCAGTACTTC.

This clonotype was seen only a few times. The chain uses TRBV11-1 and TRBJ1-5; no firm D call. Trimming shortened V by 2 bases and J by 7 bases, and 9 bases separated the two germline ends. The CDR3 length is 13 residues. The germline V gene encodes CDR1 SGHAT and CDR2 FQDESV (reference sequence). CDR3 DNA: TGTGCCAGCAGCTTACTTCTGGGGCAGCCCCAGCATTTT. It translates to CASSLLLGQPQHF.

The chain employs TRBV7-9 and TRBJ1-1, with D possibly being TRBD1 (5 bases). Germline V gene data show CDR1 as SEHNR and CDR2 as FQNEAQ (reference sequence). The CDR3 length is 16 residues. Trimming removed 6 bases from V and 0 bases from J, with 17 bases in between. CDR3 protein: CASRPPDGGLNTEAFF. In DNA form, the CDR3 reads TGTGCCAGCAGACCCCCGGACGGGGGATTGAACACTGAAGCTTTCTTT.